This T cell receptor (beta chain) was profiled in a study of OX40 agonist ivuxolimab in advanced cancers. Study at large: Ivuxolimab doses were 0.01, 0.1, 0.3, 1.5, 3 or 10 mg/kg every 2 weeks. Enrolled patients in dose escalation had cancers that were hepatocellular carcinoma, melanoma, renal cell or head and neck cancer. Notes on the study in general: Dose levels from 0.1 to 3.0 mg/kg saw CD4+ and CD8+ blood T cells expand clonally by week 6. Researchers report that CD8+ T cells had, on average, more expanded clones than CD4+.

Concerning this clone: Its antigen is not known.

Sequenced by immunoSEQ multiplex PCR; TCRdb stores in-frame clones only, minus some. The table shows 65,000 to 75,000 clones, with roughly 84% occurring only once. V lost 4 bases to trimming and J lost 5 bases; unmatched junction nucleotides: 12. The CDR3 covers 17 residues. In germline, CDR1 is SGHRS, CDR2 YFSETQ. This chain links TRBV5-1 with TRBJ2-4, with 10 bases fitting TRBD1. This specimen was CD4+ or CD8+ T cells sorted from blood, taken in a trial of the OX40 agonist ivuxolimab. The clonotype originates from an adult with an advanced solid tumor such as melanoma, head and neck, liver or kidney cancer. As DNA, the CDR3 is TGCGCCAGCAGCCTGAGGGGACAGGGGAGGGCCCAAAACATTCAGTACTTC. It is translated as CASSLRGQGRAQNIQYF.